The T cell receptor beta chain described here comes from a study of CD4 T cells in relation to SARS-CoV-2 and coronaviruses. The protocol was immunoSEQ multiplex PCR, while the TCRdb copy is restricted to in-frame clones and leaves out a portion. There are 25,000 or so clones in the sample; about 80% occur only once, and around 13% lies in the top ten. The unexposed donors gave CD4+ T cells in about 2011-2019, prior to COVID-19. The cells were cultured for roughly 11 days before CD4+ T cells were isolated. Of note for this clone: Its cognate antigen is unknown.

Trimming removed 3 bases at V and 5 bases at J, with 11 bases between. The germline gives CDR1 LNHDA, CDR2 SQIVND (reference sequence). CDR3 size: 13 residues. This TCR came from a human donor in good health. The sample was CD4+ T cells from PBMCs, cultured in vitro. The chain uses TRBV19 and TRBJ2-7; D perhaps matches TRBD2 (5 bases). The CDR3 protein is CASSIRGKDEQYF. The CDR3 DNA is TGTGCCAGTAGTATTCGGGGTAAAGACGAGCAGTACTTC.